This T cell receptor (beta chain) was documented in a study of technical replicates of blood from a handful of donors. Measured with immunoSEQ multiplex PCR; TCRdb has only the in-frame clones, and not every one. Among some 80,000 clones listed, around nine tenths were seen once. The CDR3 contains 16 residues. V lost 0 bases and J 0 bases, leaving 12 bases between the germline ends. Germline V CDR1 and CDR2: SGHRS, YFSETQ. The chain couples TRBV5-1 to TRBJ1-1; the D gene is possibly TRBD1 (5 bases). The specimen sequenced was T cells isolated from PBMCs. The clonotype comes from a human donor in good health. CDR3 loop: CASSLGGEILNTEAFF. CDR3 in DNA: TGCGCCAGCAGCTTGGGGGGGGAGATCCTGAACACTGAAGCTTTCTTT.